The entry that follows covers one TCR beta chain sequence. This entry belongs to a study of T-cell memory formation after mild COVID-19. From the 5' RACE reads, TCRdb called clonotypes with MiXCR, one entry per CDR3 protein. The sample comprises more than 350,000 distinct CDR3 sequences, approximately 21% of which are singletons, and around an eighth rests with the top ten. Germline V CDR1 and CDR2: SGHNT, YENEEA. This CDR3 contains 14 residues. With 5 bases clipped from V and 7 bases from J, the junction kept 6 bases outside the gene matches. V is TRBV11-3 and J is TRBJ2-2; 8 nucleotides align to TRBD1. This TCR was recovered from an adult woman who had mild COVID-19 (a few samples of this study predate the infection). Cell type and time point are not known. Sequencing used PBMCs or a T cell subset sorted from them (not recorded which). CDR3 in amino acids: CASSAGGLSGELFF. The DNA of the CDR3 is TGTGCCAGCAGCGCAGGGGGCTTAAGCGGGGAGCTGTTTTTT.